The entry below gives a single T cell receptor (beta chain) sequence along with its context. The CDR3 is 13 residues long. The germline gives CDR1 SGHRS, CDR2 YFSETQ. V lost 0 bases to trimming and J lost 1 base, with 4 bases between them. The source of the sample is a study of blood T cell repertoires in COVID-19. The data were produced by immunoSEQ multiplex PCR, yet TCRdb's version contains in-frame clones alone and is incomplete. The sample records 120,000 or so clones, around 80% being singletons. Sequencing used peripheral blood. This TCR was sampled from an older man with acute or convalescent COVID-19. The chain recombines TRBV5-1 with TRBJ1-1; the D is unclear. CDR3 protein: CASSLAQNTEAFF. The CDR3 DNA is TGCGCCAGCAGCTTGGCACAGAACACTGAAGCTTTCTTT.